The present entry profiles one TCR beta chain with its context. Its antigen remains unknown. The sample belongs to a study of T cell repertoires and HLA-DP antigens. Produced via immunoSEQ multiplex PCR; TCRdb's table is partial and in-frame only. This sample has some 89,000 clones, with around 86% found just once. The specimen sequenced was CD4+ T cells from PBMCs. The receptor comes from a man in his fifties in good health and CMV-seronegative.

The CDR3 loop reads CASILSGRAYEQYF. DNA for the CDR3: TGTGCCAGCATCCTTAGCGGGAGGGCCTACGAGCAGTACTTC. V is TRBV7-8 and J is TRBJ2-7; TRBD2 agrees at 11 bases. The germline V gene has CDR1 SGHVS and CDR2 FQNEAQ. The J segment lost 2 bases and the V segment lost 7 bases, leaving 4 bases of the junction unmatched. The CDR3 has 14 residues.